The entry below gives a single TCR beta chain sequence along with its context. What it binds is not known. Trimming shortened V by 6 bases and J by 0 bases, and 14 bases separated the two germline ends. The CDR3 spans 15 residues. These data originate in a study of T cells after yellow fever vaccination. On the study more broadly: Researchers used SMART-Seq v4 Ultra Low Input to prepare fractions that had low cell numbers. Overall study results and limits: Reappearance after the booster was observed for most primary-vaccination clones (around 96% CD4, around 90% CD8). Clonotype sharing between CD4 and CD8 compartments was small.

TCRdb reprocessed the 5' RACE reads via MiXCR and lists one record per CDR3 protein. The repertoire holds some 390,000 distinct CDR3 sequences, approximately 19% seen once, with about 18% in the top ten. J is TRBJ1-1 and V is TRBV12-3 or TRBV12-4; TRBD1 might be the D (6 bases). The starting material was PBMCs, obtained before the yellow fever booster vaccination. This sequence was found in a man aged 18 to 30 who received the YFV17D yellow fever vaccine. CDR3 loop: CASSGVGGMNTEAFF. The CDR3 DNA sequence: TGTGCCAGCAGCGGGGTAGGGGGAATGAACACTGAAGCTTTCTTT.